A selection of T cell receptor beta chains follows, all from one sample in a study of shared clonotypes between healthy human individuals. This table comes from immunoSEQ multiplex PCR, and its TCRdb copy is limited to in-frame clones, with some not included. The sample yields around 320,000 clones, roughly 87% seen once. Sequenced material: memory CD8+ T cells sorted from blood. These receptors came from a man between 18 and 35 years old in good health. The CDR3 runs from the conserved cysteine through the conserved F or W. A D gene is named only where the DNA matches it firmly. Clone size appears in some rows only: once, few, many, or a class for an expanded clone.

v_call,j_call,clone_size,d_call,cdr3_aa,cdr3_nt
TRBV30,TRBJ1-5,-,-,CAWIAHWRNQPQHF,TGTGCCTGGATAGCCCACTGGCGCAATCAGCCCCAGCATTTT
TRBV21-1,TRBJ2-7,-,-,CASSKGTGPGEQYF,TGTGCCAGCAGCAAGGGGACAGGGCCGGGAGAGCAGTACTTC
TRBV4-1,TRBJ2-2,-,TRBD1,CASSPRQGEPSGELFF,TGCGCCAGCAGCCCGAGACAGGGGGAGCCCTCCGGGGAGCTGTTTTTT
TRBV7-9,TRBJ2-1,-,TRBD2,CASSLVSSGSEQFF,TGTGCCAGCAGCTTAGTTTCTAGCGGGAGTGAGCAGTTCTTC
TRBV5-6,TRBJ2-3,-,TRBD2,CASSLEFSSGASTDTQYF,TGTGCCAGCAGCTTGGAGTTTTCTAGCGGGGCTAGCACAGATACGCAGTATTTT
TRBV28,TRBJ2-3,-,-,CASSSSPPYSEKSFGDTQYF,TGTGCCAGCAGTTCCTCCCCTCCTTATAGCGAAAAAAGCTTCGGGGATACGCAGTATTTT
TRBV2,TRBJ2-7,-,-,CASTLGWGYEQYF,TGTGCCAGCACGCTAGGTTGGGGCTACGAGCAGTACTTC
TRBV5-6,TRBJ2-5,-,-,CASSLGAVETQYF,TGTGCCAGCAGCTTGGGGGCAGTGGAGACCCAGTACTTC
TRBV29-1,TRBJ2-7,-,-,CSVDPPGVEQYF,TGCAGCGTTGACCCCCCAGGGGTCGAGCAGTACTTC
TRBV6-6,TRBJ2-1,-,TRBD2,CASSQGLVDNEQFF,TGTGCCAGCAGCCAGGGACTAGTAGACAATGAGCAGTTCTTC
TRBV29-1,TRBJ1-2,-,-,CSAPWGADGYTF,TGCAGCGCCCCTTGGGGGGCGGATGGCTACACCTTC
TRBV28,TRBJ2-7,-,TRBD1,CASSSTPGQGYEQYF,TGTGCCAGCAGTTCCACCCCCGGACAGGGCTACGAGCAGTACTTC
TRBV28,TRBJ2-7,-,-,CASSPIGEVLYEQYF,TGTGCCAGCAGTCCAATCGGGGAGGTACTGTACGAGCAGTACTTC
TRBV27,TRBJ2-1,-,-,CASSLQGSSSYNEQFF,TGTGCCAGCAGTTTACAGGGTTCTAGCTCCTACAATGAGCAGTTCTTC
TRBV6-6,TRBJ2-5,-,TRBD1,CASSYRQGLQETQYF,TGTGCCAGCAGTTACCGACAGGGGTTACAAGAGACCCAGTACTTC
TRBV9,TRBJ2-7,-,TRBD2,CASSVGTITYEQYF,TGTGCCAGCAGCGTTGGGACTATAACCTACGAGCAGTACTTC
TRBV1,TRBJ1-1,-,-,CTSSQEFRQGNTEAFF,TGCACCAGCAGCCAAGAATTTAGGCAGGGGAACACTGAAGCTTTCTTT
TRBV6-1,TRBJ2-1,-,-,CASSESLNEQFF,TGTGCCAGCAGTGAGTCCCTCAATGAGCAGTTCTTC
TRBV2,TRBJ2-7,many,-,CASQLGRDPKQYF,TGTGCCTCCCAATTGGGACGAGACCCCAAGCAGTACTTC
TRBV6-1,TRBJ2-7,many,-,CASTRGTSYEQYF,TGTGCCAGCACGCGGGGCACATCCTACGAGCAGTACTTC
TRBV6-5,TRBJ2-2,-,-,CASSYFPRGTGELFF,TGTGCCAGCAGTTACTTCCCCAGGGGCACCGGGGAGCTGTTTTTT
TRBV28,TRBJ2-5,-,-,CASSLVGKGETQYF,TGTGCCAGCAGTTTGGTAGGGAAGGGAGAGACCCAGTACTTC